This T cell receptor (beta chain) was captured in a study of tumor-infiltrating lymphocytes in primary liver carcinoma. Background on the study: Patients of both sexes were 30 to 69 years old.

It was unsorted whole blood that yielded blood RNA, and germline DNA was also extracted. Chronic HBV infection affected patients, none of whom had received treatment. Preoperatively, peripheral blood was drawn, around 4 milliliters in total. As for this clonotype: One junction end disagrees with the germline gene, perhaps due to a read error.

The researchers produced TCR beta cDNA from around 500 ng total RNA with a constant-region primer. For TCR beta, libraries were produced by three nested multiplex PCR rounds using slightly modified ARM-PCR. In the first two PCR rounds, TRBV1-TRBV30 forward primers were paired with a C-beta reverse primer, and each round lasted approximately 9 cycles. From the multiplex PCR reads, TCRdb called clonotypes with MiXCR, one entry per CDR3 protein. Of 320,000 or so distinct CDR3 sequences in the sample, around three fifths were seen once. The CDR3 is 15 amino acids. Germline CDR1 is SGHDT and CDR2 is YYEEEE.

Source material: peripheral blood. This clonotype was sampled from a man aged 40-49 years with primary liver carcinoma and hepatitis B virus infection. The V and J genes are TRBV5-6 and TRBJ2-2, with 8 bases that match TRBD1. The CDR3 coding sequence is TGTGCCGGCAGCTTTGGGACAGGGAACACCGGGGAGCTGTTTTTT. Translated: CAGSFGTGNTGELFF. Looking up the rest from reference TRBV5-6 and TRBJ2-2 gives the full variable domain: DAGVTQSPTHLIKTRGQQVTLRCSPKSGHDTVSWYQQALGQGPQFIFQYYEEEERQRGNFPDRFSGHQFPNYSSELNVNALLLGDSALYLCAGSFGTGNTGELFFGEGSRLTVL.